Included here is one T cell receptor (beta chain) sequence, with context. Per the study methods: Researchers report that nucleated cell counts were estimated from reference gene primer amplification. Measured with immunoSEQ multiplex PCR; TCRdb has only the in-frame clones, and not every one. From that table come the V and J calls and clone size; the DNA was used to work out D and trimming. The sample shows approximately 410,000 clones, 86% of them seen only once. This sample is part of a study of blood T cell repertoires in COVID-19. Background on the study: The United States, Italy and Spain were the sources of the acute and convalescent COVID-19 samples. The analysed material was cDNA or gDNA that came from T cells, B-cell-depleted T cells, or PBMCs.

V gave up 10 bases and J gave up 7 bases, with 16 bases separating them. The CDR3 is 13 amino acids. CDR1 and CDR2 from the germline V gene are MGHRA and YSYEKL. The V and J genes are TRBV4-1 and TRBJ1-4; D might be TRBD1 (6 bases). This clonotype was sampled from a woman in her twenties or thirties with active or convalescent COVID-19. The specimen sequenced was peripheral blood. CDR3 in DNA: TGCGCCACGGGGGGGGCGTGGAGTGAAAAACTGTTTTTT. It is translated as CATGGAWSEKLFF.